A single sample gave rise to the 26 T cell receptor beta chains below, sequenced in a study of shared clonotypes between healthy human individuals. The table came from immunoSEQ multiplex PCR; TCRdb's copy has only in-frame clones and leaves some out. The sample yields more than 2 million clones, 93% seen once. In the naive CD8 group, cells lacked CD45RO and were positively selected for CCR7, so terminally differentiated effector memory CD45RA+ cells were left out. Material: naive CD8+ T cells from PBMCs. Source of these receptors: a man between 18 and 29 years old in good health. Some clones in this sample may be carry-over from other donors' samples.

This rearrangement joins TRBV11-2 to TRBJ1-1; D gene ambiguous. Trimming shortened V by 1 base and J by 4 bases, and 13 bases separated the two germline ends. The CDR3 loop spans 15 amino acids. The germline V gene encodes CDR1 SGHAT and CDR2 FQNNGV. CDR3 residues: CASSLAYVLGTEAFF. The DNA of the CDR3 is TGTGCCAGCAGCTTAGCATATGTTCTCGGCACTGAAGCTTTCTTT.

Of note for this clone: Other DNA sequences from this sample encode an identical CDR3 as well. The chain recombines TRBV7-2 with TRBJ2-1, with TRBD1 identical over 7 bases. CDR1 and CDR2 (germline): SGHTA, FQGNSA. The CDR3 consists of 14 residues. V gave up 4 bases and J gave up 3 bases; unmatched junction bases: 3. The CDR3 DNA is TGTGCCAGCAGCTCCCGGGACAGCTACAATGAGCAGTTCTTC. It encodes CASSSRDSYNEQFF.

The chain joins TRBV27 to TRBJ2-1; the match to TRBD2 covers 10 bases. With V trimmed by 6 bases and J by 6 bases, 11 bases remained unmatched. The germline V gene has CDR1 MNHEY and CDR2 SMNVEV (reference sequence). The CDR3 covers 16 residues. The chain's CDR3 is CASSFLGLAVANEQFF. DNA for the CDR3: TGTGCCAGCAGCTTCCTAGGACTAGCGGTTGCCAATGAGCAGTTCTTC.

The chain links TRBV29-1 to TRBJ2-1, with D unclear. The CDR3 contains 10 residues. Looked up from germline, CDR1 is SQVTM and CDR2 is ANQGSEA. Trimming took 7 bases from V and 6 from J, leaving 7 bases between them. Here the CDR3 DNA reads TGCAGCGGGTGGGGCAATGAGCAGTTCTTC. The encoded protein is CSGWGNEQFF.

Comments on this clone: Other nucleotide sequences in the sample specify the same CDR3. DNA of the CDR3: TGTGCCAGCAGCACCGGACTAGCCGGCTCCTACGAGCAGTACTTC. It encodes CASSTGLAGSYEQYF. This chain joins TRBV9 and TRBJ2-7, with 8 positions matching TRBD2. CDR1 and CDR2 from the germline V gene are SGDLS and YYNGEE. This CDR3 region has 15 residues. Trimming took 4 bases from V and 0 from J; bases not matched to a gene: 6.

This chain uses TRBV5-6 with TRBJ2-7; D not certain. Trimming took 5 bases from V and 4 from J, leaving 19 bases between them. The length of the CDR3 is 15 residues. CDR1 is SGHDT, CDR2 YYEEEE, per germline. The CDR3 protein is CASSYSRSSPYEQYF. The CDR3 DNA reads TGTGCCAGCAGTTATAGTAGGAGCAGCCCTTACGAGCAGTACTTC.

The rearrangement joins TRBV9 to TRBJ2-1; D ambiguous. Germline V CDR1 and CDR2: SGDLS, YYNGEE. Trimming shortened V by 7 bases and J by 0 bases, and 8 bases separated the two germline ends. This CDR3 is 13 amino acids long. CDR3 loop: CASRPLSYNEQFF. CDR3 coding DNA: TGTGCCAGCCGTCCCCTCTCCTACAATGAGCAGTTCTTC. Full variable domain (outside the CDR3, taken from reference TRBV9 and TRBJ2-1): DSGVTQTPKHLITATGQRVTLRCSPRSGDLSVYWYQQSLDQGLQFLIQYYNGEERAKGNILERFSAQQFPDLHSELNLSSLELGDSALYFCASRPLSYNEQFFGPGTRLTVL.

The gene calls are TRBV27 and TRBJ2-3; 10 nucleotides agree with TRBD2. The CDR3 length is 16 residues. The V and J ends lost 4 bases and 3 bases, in that order; junction bases with no gene match: 7. Germline CDR1 and CDR2: MNHEY and SMNVEV (reference sequence). The CDR3 nucleotides read TGTGCCAGCAGTTCCCCTAGCGGGAGTTGGACAGATACGCAGTATTTT. Protein product: CASSSPSGSWTDTQYF.

The chain combines TRBV4-2 with TRBJ2-7, with TRBD2 matching over 13 bases. The V gene's germline CDR1 is LGHNA and CDR2 YNFKEQ. The J segment lost 7 bases and the V segment lost 3 bases, leaving 6 bases of the junction unmatched. The CDR3 is 15 residues long. CDR3 protein: CASSHRTSGSWEQYF. The CDR3 DNA reads as TGTGCCAGCAGCCACCGGACTAGCGGGAGTTGGGAGCAGTACTTC.

V usage is TRBV4-1 and J usage is TRBJ1-1; TRBD1 matches 7 bases. The V and J ends lost 3 bases and 1 base, in that order; junction bases with no gene match: 5. The CDR3 has 15 residues. Germline V CDR1 and CDR2: MGHRA, YSYEKL. DNA of the CDR3: TGCGCCAGCAGCCAGACAGGGTGGGCGAACACTGAAGCTTTCTTT. Protein sequence: CASSQTGWANTEAFF.

This chain joins TRBV27 and TRBJ1-2; the D is unclear. Germline V gives CDR1 MNHEY, CDR2 SMNVEV (reference sequence). CDR3 size: 13 residues. V lost 3 bases and J lost 5, with 10 bases in between. CDR3 nucleotides: TGTGCCAGCAGTTTGAACAGACGGTATGGCTACACCTTC. Translation gives CASSLNRRYGYTF.

The chain joins TRBV15 to TRBJ2-3; possible D gene TRBD2, 6 bases. This CDR3 spans 13 amino acids. Per germline, CDR1 LNHNV and CDR2 YYDKDF (reference sequence). The V end lost 4 bases, the J end lost 9 bases, and 14 bases lay between the germline ends. This CDR3 is CATSILLRDTQYF. The CDR3 DNA is TGTGCCACCAGCATTCTTTTGCGGGACACGCAGTATTTT.

The chain uses TRBV25-1 and TRBJ2-3; 11 bases are a match to TRBD2. Germline V gene lookup returns CDR1 MGHDK and CDR2 SYGVNS. This CDR3 is built from 17 residues. V trimming: 4 bases; J trimming: 3 bases; junction bases outside the gene matches: 9. The CDR3 protein is CASSGSGTSGRTDTQYF. In DNA, the CDR3 is TGTGCCAGCAGTGGGTCCGGGACTAGCGGAAGGACAGATACGCAGTATTTT.

The chain couples TRBV5-1 to TRBJ2-1; 10 nucleotides align to TRBD2. The germline gives CDR1 SGHRS, CDR2 YFSETQ. V lost 4 bases to trimming and J lost 8 bases; unmatched junction nucleotides: 12. The CDR3 runs to 16 residues. CDR3 DNA: TGCGCCAGCAGCCTCCTAAAGCGGGAGGGCTCCCATGAGCAGTTCTTC. Protein product: CASSLLKREGSHEQFF. The whole variable domain, remainder taken from reference TRBV5-1 and TRBJ2-1, is KAGVTQTPRYLIKTRGQQVTLSCSPISGHRSVSWYQQTPGQGLQFLFEYFSETQRNKGNFPGRFSGRQFSNSRSEMNVSTLELGDSALYLCASSLLKREGSHEQFFGPGTRLTVL.

This clone was recorded once. The chain uses TRBV9 and TRBJ2-2; 7 positions match TRBD1. Germline-derived CDR1 and CDR2 are SGDLS and YYNGEE. The J segment lost 0 bases and the V segment lost 7 bases, leaving 15 bases of the junction unmatched. There are 18 residues in the CDR3. This CDR3 reads CASGEGQELIPNTGELFF. CDR3 DNA: TGTGCCAGCGGCGAAGGACAGGAGCTAATTCCGAACACCGGGGAGCTGTTTTTT.

The V call is TRBV5-1, the J call TRBJ1-1, with no clear D. V lost 0 bases and J 4 bases, leaving 13 bases between the germline ends. The CDR3 runs to 15 residues. The germline CDR1 and CDR2 sequences are SGHRS and YFSETQ. CDR3 coding DNA: TGCGCCAGCAGCTTGGATGGAGGACTCGGCACTGAAGCTTTCTTT. Translating it yields CASSLDGGLGTEAFF.

Details on this clone: This same CDR3 is encoded by further DNA sequences in the sample. V is TRBV9 and J is TRBJ2-3, with D possibly being TRBD2 (6 bases). The V gene lost 0 bases and the J gene lost 4 bases, with 12 bases spanning the gap. This CDR3 has 15 amino acids. Germline loops: CDR1 SGDLS, CDR2 YYNGEE. This chain's CDR3 is CASSVGAGGADTQYF. The CDR3, as DNA: TGTGCCAGCAGCGTAGGGGCAGGAGGGGCAGATACGCAGTATTTT.

The chain joins TRBV29-1 to TRBJ1-1; a possible D gene is TRBD1 (5 bases). Trimming took off 6 bases at V and 8 bases at J, with 22 bases between the two ends. The length of the CDR3 is 14 residues. Germline V gene lookup returns CDR1 SQVTM and CDR2 ANQGSEA. The CDR3 bases are TGCAGCGTGGCAGAGGTCGGGGCAGGGACGGAAGCTTTCTTT. Amino acid sequence: CSVAEVGAGTEAFF. The variable domain in full, completed from reference TRBV29-1 and TRBJ1-1, reads SAVISQKPSRDICQRGTSLTIQCQVDSQVTMMFWYRQQPGQSLTLIATANQGSEATYESGFVIDKFPISRPNLTFSTLTVSNMSPEDSSIYLCSVAEVGAGTEAFFGQGTRLTVV.

The V call is TRBV7-8, the J call TRBJ2-1; 7 bases align to TRBD1. Looked up from germline, CDR1 is SGHVS and CDR2 is FQNEAQ. The CDR3 runs to 14 residues. J was trimmed by 7 bases and V by 1 base; bases with no gene match: 4. CDR3 sequence: CASSLDGTVNEQFF. CDR3 coding DNA: TGTGCCAGCAGCTTAGACGGGACAGTGAATGAGCAGTTCTTC.

This clone was seen a few times. The chain employs TRBV28 and TRBJ1-3; 9 nucleotides align to TRBD1. The CDR3 is 16 amino acids. From germline, CDR1 is MDHEN and CDR2 SYDVKM. V lost 5 bases and J lost 4; bases outside the gene matches: 9. The CDR3 loop is CASSGGDRDPGNTIYF. The CDR3 nucleotides are TGTGCCAGCAGTGGTGGGGACAGGGACCCCGGAAACACCATATATTTT.

As for this clone: This sample includes further DNA sequences coding for the same CDR3. V and J are TRBV5-6 and TRBJ2-2; 10 bases are shared with TRBD2. Per germline, CDR1 SGHDT and CDR2 YYEEEE. The CDR3 totals 16 residues. J lost 4 bases, V lost 0 bases, and 3 bases had no gene match. The DNA for the CDR3 is TGTGCCAGCAGCTTGGGGCTAGCGGGAGCCACCGGGGAGCTGTTTTTT. Translation: CASSLGLAGATGELFF.

The chain has TRBV10-1 and TRBJ2-1; no clear D. CDR1 WNHNN and CDR2 SYGVQD come from the germline V gene (reference sequence). V was clipped by 0 bases and J by 4 bases, with 16 bases between them. The CDR3 has 17 residues. The CDR3: CASSESRVYVGYNEQFF. The DNA for the CDR3 is TGCGCCAGCAGTGAGTCCCGGGTATATGTAGGGTACAATGAGCAGTTCTTC.

The chain couples TRBV10-3 to TRBJ2-2, with unresolved D. V dropped 0 bases and J dropped 2 bases, with 4 bases sitting between them. Germline V gene data show CDR1 as ENHRY and CDR2 as SYGVKD. This CDR3 has 14 amino acids. CDR3: CAISESANTGELFF. CDR3 coding DNA: TGTGCCATCAGTGAGTCAGCAAACACCGGGGAGCTGTTTTTT.

This chain links TRBV27 with TRBJ1-1; the D is unclear. V lost 4 bases and J 5 bases, leaving 14 bases between the germline ends. The CDR3 runs 14 residues. Per germline, CDR1 MNHEY and CDR2 SMNVEV (reference sequence). The CDR3 DNA follows: TGTGCCAGCAGTTGGTCCAGGCGTGGAACTGAAGCTTTCTTT. It is translated as CASSWSRRGTEAFF.

Only one count was recorded for this clone. V gene TRBV28 combines with J gene TRBJ2-7; possible D gene TRBD2, 6 bases. The CDR3 totals 12 residues. The V gene lost 6 bases and the J gene lost 6 bases, with 12 bases spanning the gap. The germline V gene encodes CDR1 MDHEN and CDR2 SYDVKM. CDR3 nucleotide sequence: TGTGCCAGCAGCGCGGGACTCCTCGAGCAGTACTTC. It is translated as CASSAGLLEQYF.

The chain recombines TRBV19 with TRBJ2-2; possible D gene TRBD2, 7 bases. Looked up from germline, CDR1 is LNHDA and CDR2 is SQIVND (reference sequence). Deletions cut 7 bases from V and 3 bases from J, with 27 bases between. This CDR3 comprises 19 residues. CDR3 sequence: CASNRGDYSQGWDTGELFF. The CDR3 DNA follows: TGTGCCAGTAATCGGGGGGATTACTCACAGGGTTGGGACACCGGGGAGCTGTTTTTT. The whole variable domain, filled in from reference TRBV19 and TRBJ2-2, reads DGGITQSPKYLFRKEGQNVTLSCEQNLNHDAMYWYRQDPGQGLRLIYYSQIVNDFQKGDIAEGYSVSREKKESFPLTVTSAQKNPTAFYLCASNRGDYSQGWDTGELFFGEGSRLTVL.